This T cell receptor (beta chain) was sequenced in a study of T cell responses to AZD1222 COVID-19 vaccine. Whole-study results and caveats: The study identified only five to seven AZD1222 recipients as seropositive at baseline. Along spike, vaccine-associated CD4 TCRs were found throughout, with dominance at 160-218 and 743-854.

Data came from immunoSEQ multiplex PCR; TCRdb stores just in-frame clones and leaves some out. The sample holds 150,000 or so clones, roughly nine tenths seen once. Pooled in the analysis were second doses at about 4 or about 12 weeks. As concerns this clone: Antigen: not known.

The CDR3 is made up of 15 amino acids. Looked up from germline, CDR1 is LNHDA and CDR2 is SQIVND (reference sequence). Between the trimmed V and J ends, which lost 9 bases and 4 bases, there was a span of 19 bases. This sample comprised peripheral blood, obtained 28 days after the second AZD1222 dose. This chain uses TRBV19 with TRBJ1-3, with D unresolved. The TCR was taken from an adult who received the AZD1222 COVID-19 vaccine. This CDR3 reads CASAPLSGGGNTIYF. Written as DNA, the CDR3 is TGTGCCAGCGCCCCTCTGTCGGGAGGAGGAAACACCATATATTTT.